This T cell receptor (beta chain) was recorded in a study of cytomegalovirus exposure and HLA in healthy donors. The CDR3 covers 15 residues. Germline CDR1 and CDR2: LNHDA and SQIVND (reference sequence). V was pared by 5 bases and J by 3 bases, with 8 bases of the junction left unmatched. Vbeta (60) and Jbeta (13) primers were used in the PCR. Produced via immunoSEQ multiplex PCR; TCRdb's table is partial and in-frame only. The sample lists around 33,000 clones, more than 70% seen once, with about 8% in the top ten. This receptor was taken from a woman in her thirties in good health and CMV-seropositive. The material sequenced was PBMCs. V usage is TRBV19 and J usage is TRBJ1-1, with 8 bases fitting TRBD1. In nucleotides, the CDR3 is TGTGCCAGTAGTCCCCAGGGGGCATTTGACACTGAAGCTTTCTTT. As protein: CASSPQGAFDTEAFF. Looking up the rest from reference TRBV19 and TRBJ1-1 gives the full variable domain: DGGITQSPKYLFRKEGQNVTLSCEQNLNHDAMYWYRQDPGQGLRLIYYSQIVNDFQKGDIAEGYSVSREKKESFPLTVTSAQKNPTAFYLCASSPQGAFDTEAFFGQGTRLTVV.